The rows below give T cell receptor beta chains drawn from one sample of a study of control samples from healthy donors and cancer patients. Some clones are missing from TCRdb's copy, which holds only in-frame ones; the method was immunoSEQ multiplex PCR. The data contain about 200,000 clones, around 93% of them singletons. Sequences were obtained from blood. The receptors were sampled from a man aged 30 to 45 in good health. CDR3s include the opening cysteine and the closing phenylalanine or tryptophan. The order of the fields is CDR3 DNA, CDR3 protein, clone size, CDR3 length, V gene, D gene, J gene. A D gene is named only where the DNA matches it firmly. The size entry is marked missing in some rows and otherwise reads once, few, many or a size class.

cdr3_nt: TGTGCCAGTAGTCGGGGGGCAGGGGGAAACACCATATATTTT
cdr3_aa: CASSRGAGGNTIYF
clone_size: few
cdr3_length: 14
v_call: TRBV19
d_call: NA
j_call: TRBJ1-3

cdr3_nt: TGTGCCAGCAGAAACCGGGACACATATAATTCACCCCTCCACTTT
cdr3_aa: CASRNRDTYNSPLHF
clone_size: NA
cdr3_length: 15
v_call: TRBV2
d_call: NA
j_call: TRBJ1-6

cdr3_nt: TGTGCCAGCAGCCCAACAGGGGCGTTCGGTGAAAAACTGTTTTTT
cdr3_aa: CASSPTGAFGEKLFF
clone_size: NA
cdr3_length: 15
v_call: TRBV2
d_call: TRBD1
j_call: TRBJ1-4

cdr3_nt: TGTGCCAGTAGTAGATACGGGGGGTCCTCCTACGAGCAGTACTTC
cdr3_aa: CASSRYGGSSYEQYF
clone_size: NA
cdr3_length: 15
v_call: TRBV19
d_call: TRBD2
j_call: TRBJ2-7

cdr3_nt: TGTGCCATCAGTGAGTATCCAGCGGAGGGGAGGGTCGAGCAGTACTTC
cdr3_aa: CAISEYPAEGRVEQYF
clone_size: NA
cdr3_length: 16
v_call: TRBV10-3
d_call: TRBD2
j_call: TRBJ2-7

cdr3_nt: TGTGCCTCCCGAACCCTCCCCTCGGCCACCGGGGAGCTGTTTTTT
cdr3_aa: CASRTLPSATGELFF
clone_size: NA
cdr3_length: 15
v_call: TRBV7-8
d_call: NA
j_call: TRBJ2-2

cdr3_nt: TGTGCCAGCAGCCCAGGGTTTGGCTACACCTTC
cdr3_aa: CASSPGFGYTF
clone_size: NA
cdr3_length: 11
v_call: TRBV5-6
d_call: NA
j_call: TRBJ1-2

cdr3_nt: TGTGCCAGCAGCGCCGGGTGGGCAGGGACCTACGAGCAGTACTTC
cdr3_aa: CASSAGWAGTYEQYF
clone_size: NA
cdr3_length: 15
v_call: TRBV13
d_call: NA
j_call: TRBJ2-7

cdr3_nt: TGTGCCAGCAGCTTAGGATCTCGGCAAGAATCCCTTAACTATGGCTACACCTTC
cdr3_aa: CASSLGSRQESLNYGYTF
clone_size: NA
cdr3_length: 18
v_call: TRBV7-8
d_call: NA
j_call: TRBJ1-2

cdr3_nt: TGTGCCAGCAGCTTGTCGCCTGGAATGAACACTGAAGCTTTCTTT
cdr3_aa: CASSLSPGMNTEAFF
clone_size: NA
cdr3_length: 15
v_call: TRBV5-5
d_call: NA
j_call: TRBJ1-1

cdr3_nt: TGCAGCGTTGGAACAGGGTTCAACGAGCAGTACTTC
cdr3_aa: CSVGTGFNEQYF
clone_size: once
cdr3_length: 12
v_call: TRBV29-1
d_call: NA
j_call: TRBJ2-7

cdr3_nt: TGTGCCAGTAGTCCGGCCGACAGGTCCGGGGAGCTGTTTTTT
cdr3_aa: CASSPADRSGELFF
clone_size: once
cdr3_length: 14
v_call: TRBV19
d_call: NA
j_call: TRBJ2-2

cdr3_nt: TGTGCCAGTATCACCGGGACAGGGGACCCTGAAGCTTTCTTT
cdr3_aa: CASITGTGDPEAFF
clone_size: NA
cdr3_length: 14
v_call: TRBV19
d_call: TRBD1
j_call: TRBJ1-1

cdr3_nt: TGTGCCAGCAGTTTCAGGGGGCGGCGCAATGAGCAGTTCTTC
cdr3_aa: CASSFRGRRNEQFF
clone_size: NA
cdr3_length: 14
v_call: TRBV28
d_call: TRBD1
j_call: TRBJ2-1

cdr3_nt: TGTGCCAGCAGTGAGGGACTCACCGGGGAGCTGTTTTTT
cdr3_aa: CASSEGLTGELFF
clone_size: NA
cdr3_length: 13
v_call: TRBV6-1
d_call: NA
j_call: TRBJ2-2

cdr3_nt: TGTGCCAGCAGCTTGGGGCCAGGGGGGAGCACCGGGGAGCTGTTTTTT
cdr3_aa: CASSLGPGGSTGELFF
clone_size: NA
cdr3_length: 16
v_call: TRBV5-6
d_call: NA
j_call: TRBJ2-2

cdr3_nt: TGTGCCAGCAGCGGCCGGAACAGGGGTACTTCTGGGGCCAACGTCCTGACTTTC
cdr3_aa: CASSGRNRGTSGANVLTF
clone_size: NA
cdr3_length: 18
v_call: TRBV5-4
d_call: TRBD1
j_call: TRBJ2-6

cdr3_nt: TGTGCCAGCCCCCCCAGGACAGGGTTAGATGAAAAACTGTTTTTT
cdr3_aa: CASPPRTGLDEKLFF
clone_size: once
cdr3_length: 15
v_call: TRBV18
d_call: TRBD1
j_call: TRBJ1-4

cdr3_nt: TGTGCCTGGAGTGAGGACAGCGAATACAACACTGAAGCTTTCTTT
cdr3_aa: CAWSEDSEYNTEAFF
clone_size: NA
cdr3_length: 15
v_call: TRBV30
d_call: NA
j_call: TRBJ1-1

cdr3_nt: TGTGCCTGGAGTGTATATCTCACAGGCCAACCGAGCCACTTT
cdr3_aa: CAWSVYLTGQPSHF
clone_size: once
cdr3_length: 14
v_call: TRBV30
d_call: NA
j_call: TRBJ1-6

cdr3_nt: TGTGCCAGCAGCGCGGGGTTTTCGAGCAATCAGCCCCAGCATTTT
cdr3_aa: CASSAGFSSNQPQHF
clone_size: few
cdr3_length: 15
v_call: TRBV9
d_call: NA
j_call: TRBJ1-5

cdr3_nt: TGCGCCAGCAGCCGAGACAGGGGGAATGAAAAACTGTTTTTT
cdr3_aa: CASSRDRGNEKLFF
clone_size: NA
cdr3_length: 14
v_call: TRBV4-1
d_call: TRBD1
j_call: TRBJ1-4

cdr3_nt: TGCGCCAGCAGCCTATTGCTCCCAAAGACAGGGTTGGCGCACGAGCAGTACTTC
cdr3_aa: CASSLLLPKTGLAHEQYF
clone_size: few
cdr3_length: 18
v_call: TRBV4-1
d_call: TRBD1
j_call: TRBJ2-7